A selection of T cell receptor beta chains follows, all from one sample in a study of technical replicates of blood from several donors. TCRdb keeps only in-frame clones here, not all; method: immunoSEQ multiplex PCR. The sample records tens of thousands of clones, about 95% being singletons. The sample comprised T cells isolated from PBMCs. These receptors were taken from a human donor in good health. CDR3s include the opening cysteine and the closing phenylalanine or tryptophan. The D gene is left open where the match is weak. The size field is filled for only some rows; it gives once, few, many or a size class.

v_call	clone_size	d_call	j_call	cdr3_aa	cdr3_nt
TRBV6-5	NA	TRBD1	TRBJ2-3	CASSYPQGGTDTQYF	TGTGCCAGCAGTTATCCTCAGGGGGGCACAGATACGCAGTATTTT
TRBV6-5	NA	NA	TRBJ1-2	CASNIGTRSYGYTF	TGTGCCAGCAATATCGGGACAAGAAGCTATGGCTACACCTTC
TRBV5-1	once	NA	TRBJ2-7	CASSLTGQGTSYEQYF	TGCGCCAGCAGCTTGACGGGCCAGGGGACCTCCTACGAGCAGTACTTC
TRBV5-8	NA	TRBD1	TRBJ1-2	CASSSLRGTQANYGYTF	TGTGCCAGCAGCTCCCTCAGGGGGACGCAAGCTAACTATGGCTACACCTTC
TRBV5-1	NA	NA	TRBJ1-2	CASSLGQRDGYTF	TGCGCCAGCAGCTTGGGGCAGCGCGATGGCTACACCTTC
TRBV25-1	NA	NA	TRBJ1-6	CASSVGRGLPDSPLHF	TGTGCCAGCAGTGTTGGCAGGGGCCTCCCCGATTCACCCCTCCACTTT
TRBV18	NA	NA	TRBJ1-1	CASSPFERMIGETEAFF	TGTGCCAGCTCACCATTTGAGAGGATGATCGGGGAAACTGAAGCTTTCTTT
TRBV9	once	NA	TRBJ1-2	CASSVATAYGYTF	TGTGCCAGCAGCGTAGCTACAGCTTATGGCTACACCTTC
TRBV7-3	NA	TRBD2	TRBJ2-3	CASSLIGGGTTDTQYF	TGTGCCAGCAGCTTAATCGGCGGGGGTACCACAGATACGCAGTATTTT
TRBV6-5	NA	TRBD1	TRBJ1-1	CASRRTTGVGTEAFF	TGTGCCAGCAGACGTACCACAGGGGTGGGCACTGAAGCTTTCTTT
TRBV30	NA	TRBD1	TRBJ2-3	CAWTPTGGIADTQYF	TGTGCCTGGACTCCCACAGGGGGCATCGCAGATACGCAGTATTTT
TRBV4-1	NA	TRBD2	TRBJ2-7	CASSQELAGADEQYF	TGCGCCAGCAGCCAGGAACTAGCGGGAGCTGACGAGCAGTACTTC
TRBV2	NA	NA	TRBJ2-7	CASSEASSFEQYF	TGTGCCAGCAGTGAAGCGTCTAGCTTCGAGCAGTACTTC
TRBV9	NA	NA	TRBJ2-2	CASSVDPGLAKTAGELFF	TGTGCCAGCAGCGTAGATCCCGGATTAGCTAAAACGGCCGGGGAGCTGTTTTTT
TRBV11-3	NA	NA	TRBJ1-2	CASSFMGHGTNYGYTF	TGTGCCAGCAGCTTTATGGGACATGGGACTAACTATGGCTACACCTTC
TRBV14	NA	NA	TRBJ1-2	CASSQDGADFYGYTF	TGTGCCAGCAGCCAAGATGGGGCAGATTTCTATGGCTACACCTTC
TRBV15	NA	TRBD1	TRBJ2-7	CATSSPSTGSYEQYF	TGTGCCACCAGCAGCCCCTCGACAGGGTCCTACGAGCAGTACTTC
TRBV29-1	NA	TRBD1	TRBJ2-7	CSVSDRAGEQYF	TGCAGCGTCTCGGACAGGGCGGGCGAGCAGTACTTC
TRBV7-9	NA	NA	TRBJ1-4	CASSLGAATNEKLFF	TGTGCCAGCAGCTTGGGGGCGGCAACTAATGAAAAACTGTTTTTT
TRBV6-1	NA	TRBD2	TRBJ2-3	CASSETGGTGTDTQYF	TGTGCCAGCAGTGAAACCGGGGGGACGGGAACAGATACGCAGTATTTT
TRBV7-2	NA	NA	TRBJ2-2	CASSLELAYTGELFF	TGTGCCAGCAGCTTAGAACTAGCTTACACCGGGGAGCTGTTTTTT
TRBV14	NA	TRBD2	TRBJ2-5	CASSHLTAGIQETQYF	TGTGCCAGCAGCCATCTGACAGCGGGGATACAAGAGACCCAGTACTTC
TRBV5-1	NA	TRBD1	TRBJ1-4	CASSFGTVGEKLFF	TGCGCCAGCAGCTTTGGGACAGTAGGCGAAAAACTGTTTTTT
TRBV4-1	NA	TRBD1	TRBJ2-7	CASSHTPGQGREQYF	TGCGCCAGCAGCCACACACCCGGACAGGGGAGAGAGCAGTACTTC
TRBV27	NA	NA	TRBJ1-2	CASSPRWSPGFTVWANYGYTF	TGTGCCAGCAGTCCCCGGTGGAGTCCCGGCTTTACGGTTTGGGCTAACTATGGCTACACCTTC
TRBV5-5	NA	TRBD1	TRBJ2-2	CASTFLPGGTGELFF	TGTGCCAGCACCTTCTTACCAGGGGGCACCGGGGAGCTGTTTTTT
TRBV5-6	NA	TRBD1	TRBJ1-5	CASSRQGVQPQHF	TGTGCCAGCAGCCGACAGGGGGTTCAGCCCCAGCATTTT
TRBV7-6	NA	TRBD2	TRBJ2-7	CASSLKGGLASNYEQYF	TGTGCCAGCAGCTTAAAGGGGGGACTAGCATCTAACTACGAGCAGTACTTC
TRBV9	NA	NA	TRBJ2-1	CASSVGPDLSYSEQFF	TGTGCCAGCAGCGTAGGCCCAGACCTCTCCTACAGTGAGCAGTTCTTC
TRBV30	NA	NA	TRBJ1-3	CAWSAEHVSGNTIYF	TGTGCCTGGAGTGCGGAGCACGTCTCTGGAAACACCATATATTTT
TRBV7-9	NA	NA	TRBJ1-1	CASSLGVLNTEAFF	TGTGCCAGCAGCTTAGGTGTATTGAACACTGAAGCTTTCTTT
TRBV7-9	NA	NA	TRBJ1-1	CASSFSGNTEAFF	TGTGCCAGCAGCTTTTCAGGGAACACTGAAGCTTTCTTT